This T cell receptor (beta chain) was recovered during a study of T cell responses to AZD1222 COVID-19 vaccine. Whole-study context: Analyses pooled second doses at about 4 or about 12 weeks. Overall study findings and caveats: At study baseline, merely several AZD1222 recipients were seropositive.

Libraries were prepared by immunoSEQ multiplex PCR; TCRdb keeps only in-frame clonotypes and omits some of them. The table lists 95,000 to 150,000 clones, 80% to 90% of them singletons, with roughly 1.2% in the top ten. The germline V gene has CDR1 SQVTM and CDR2 ANQGSEA. V lost 7 bases and J lost 5, with 8 bases in between. The CDR3 loop spans 10 amino acids. Concerning this clone: Its specificity is not known.

The V and J genes are TRBV29-1 and TRBJ2-5, with D unresolved. The receptor's source is an adult in good health. The specimen comprised peripheral blood, sampled on day 0 of AZD1222 vaccination. CDR3 loop: CSAGEETQYF. CDR3 sequence (DNA): TGCAGCGCCGGAGAGGAGACCCAGTACTTC.